This TCR beta chain came from a study of blood T cell repertoires in COVID-19 (dated by TCRdb to about 2020). Context from the whole study: Collaborator samples came from the United States, Italy and Spain and covered acute and convalescent phases of COVID-19. The material from the prospective study consisted of cDNA or gDNA derived from T cells, B-cell-depleted T cells, or PBMCs. Deeply sampled blood TCRbeta repertoires from subjects exposed to, actively infected with, or recovered from COVID-19 were included in the dataset. A freely available public database, intended as a resource for researchers studying the immune response to SARS-CoV-2, is where the repertoires were released. The samples were drawn from two sources: the first 160 participants of the ongoing ImmuneRACE study, and 1,200 or so subjects contributed by 6 global collaborators. Sample metadata almost always included a de-identified subject ID, COVID-19 status, age in years and sex. Where available, HLA class I and class II types were obtained from metadata supplied by the sample provider rather than from assay-based typing. What the authors observed across the whole study: The amount of clinical and demographic metadata varied by source and participant and was provided uncurated.

A second Seattle source provided samples from volunteer blood donors who had recovered from COVID-19. Whole blood was collected in K2EDTA tubes by collaborating institutions according to the institutions' own protocols. For TCRbeta analysis, collaborators shipped samples in one of three forms: frozen whole blood, isolated PBMCs, or DNA extracted from either of those sample types. This clone was seen only once. There is no known antigen for this receptor. No quality values exist for individual bases; no much larger clone is one base distant. Based on the germline V gene, the CDR1 and CDR2 sequences are KGHSH and LQKENI. Trimming removed 3 bases from V and 0 bases from J, leaving 11 bases between the germline ends. The CDR3 measures 15 amino acids from cysteine to phenylalanine. Here the CDR3 DNA is all that survives: 45 bases in frame from base 1. The immunoSEQ Assay, a bias-controlled multiplex PCR, was used to amplify TCRbeta CDR3 regions from genomic DNA. The source study handled its data this way. The number of nucleated cells in each sample was estimated by amplification of reference gene primers within the assay. To quantify the absolute abundance of each unique TCRbeta CDR3 rearrangement, sequence reads were collapsed and filtered. For each sample, productive Simpson clonality was calculated as the square root of Simpson's diversity index over productive rearrangements. TCRdb took this table from immuneACCESS and kept in-frame rearrangements with V and J called. Such tables lack part of the clones; where checked against another copy, unresolved V genes explain under half of the gap, and the rest is unexplained. The DNA was the basis for D and trimming; V, J and clone size are from that table. The sample table lists 210,000 or so clones, nearly 90% of them with a count of one. Of the sample, approximately 12% falls within the top ten clones.

The rearranged chain carries TRBV18 and TRBJ1-1; TRBD1 could be the D gene, as 6 bases match. The receptor comes from a woman under 30 who had recovered from COVID-19. The sample consisted of peripheral blood. The CDR3 reads as follows: CASSPLGTLNTEAFF. The nucleotides read TGTGCCAGCTCACCCCTTGGGACATTGAACACTGAAGCTTTCTTT. Supplemented by the reference TRBV18 and TRBJ1-1 proteins around the CDR3, the complete variable domain is NAGVMQNPRHLVRRRGQEARLRCSPMKGHSHVYWYRQLPEEGLKFMVYLQKENIIDESGMPKERFSAEFPKEGPSILRIQQVVRGDSAAYFCASSPLGTLNTEAFFGQGTRLTVV.